The sequence of this TCR beta chain was determined in a study of shared clonotypes between healthy human individuals. Naive CD8 cells lacked CD45RO, underwent positive selection for CCR7 and left out terminally differentiated effector memory CD45RA+ cells. CDR3 length equals 18 residues. Trimming took 3 bases from V and 6 from J; bases not matched to a gene: 10. Germline CDR1 SEHNR, CDR2 FQNEAQ (reference sequence). Repertoires were generated with immunoSEQ multiplex PCR, while TCRdb's copy carries only in-frame clones and drops some. The sample carries about 580,000 clones, 98% recorded once. The sequencing input was naive CD8+ T cells sorted from blood. The V and J genes are TRBV7-9 and TRBJ2-1; 14 nucleotides line up with TRBD2. The sequence came from a man in his thirties or forties in good health. CDR3: CASSFPETSGRAGNEQFF. CDR3 in DNA: TGTGCCAGCAGCTTCCCAGAGACTAGCGGGAGGGCCGGCAATGAGCAGTTCTTC.